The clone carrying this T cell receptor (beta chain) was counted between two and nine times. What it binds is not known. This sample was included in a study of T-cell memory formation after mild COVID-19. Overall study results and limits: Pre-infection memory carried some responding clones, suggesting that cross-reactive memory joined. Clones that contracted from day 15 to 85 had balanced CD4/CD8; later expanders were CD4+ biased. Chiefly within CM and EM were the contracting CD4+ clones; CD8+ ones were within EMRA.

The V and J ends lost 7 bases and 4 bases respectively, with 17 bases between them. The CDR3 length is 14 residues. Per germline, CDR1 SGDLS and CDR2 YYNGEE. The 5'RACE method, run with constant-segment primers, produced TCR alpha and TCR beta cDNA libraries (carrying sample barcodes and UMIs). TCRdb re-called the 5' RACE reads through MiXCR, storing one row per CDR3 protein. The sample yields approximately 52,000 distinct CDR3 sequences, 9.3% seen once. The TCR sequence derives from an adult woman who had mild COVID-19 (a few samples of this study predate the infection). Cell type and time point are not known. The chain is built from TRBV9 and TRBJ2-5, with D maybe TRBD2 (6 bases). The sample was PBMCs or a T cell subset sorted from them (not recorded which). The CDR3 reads CASCRDSWGETQYF. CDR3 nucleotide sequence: TGTGCCAGCTGCCGGGACTCCTGGGGAGAGACCCAGTACTTC.